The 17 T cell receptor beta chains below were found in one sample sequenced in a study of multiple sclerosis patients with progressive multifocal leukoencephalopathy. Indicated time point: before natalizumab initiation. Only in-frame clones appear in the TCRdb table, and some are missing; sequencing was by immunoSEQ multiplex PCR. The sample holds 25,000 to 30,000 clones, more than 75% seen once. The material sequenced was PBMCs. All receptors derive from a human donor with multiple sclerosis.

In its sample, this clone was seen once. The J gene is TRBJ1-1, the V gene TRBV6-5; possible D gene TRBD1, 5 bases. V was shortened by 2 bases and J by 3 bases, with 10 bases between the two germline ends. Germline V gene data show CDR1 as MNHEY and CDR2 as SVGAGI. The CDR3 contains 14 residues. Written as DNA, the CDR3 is TGTGCCAGCAGTTACGACAGAGCTTACACTGAAGCTTTCTTT. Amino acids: CASSYDRAYTEAFF.

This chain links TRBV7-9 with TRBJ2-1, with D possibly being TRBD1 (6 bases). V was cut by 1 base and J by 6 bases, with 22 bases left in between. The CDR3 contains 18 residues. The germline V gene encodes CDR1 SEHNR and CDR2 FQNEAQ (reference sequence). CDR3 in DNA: TGTGCCAGCAGCTTAGATCCCCCCAGCAGGGGTCCTTTCAATGAGCAGTTCTTC. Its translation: CASSLDPPSRGPFNEQFF.

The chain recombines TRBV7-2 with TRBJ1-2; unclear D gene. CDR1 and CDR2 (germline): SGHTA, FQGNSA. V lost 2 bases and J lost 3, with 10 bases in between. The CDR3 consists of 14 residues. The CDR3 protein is CASSLLPADYGYTF. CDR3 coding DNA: TGTGCCAGCAGCTTACTTCCGGCAGACTATGGCTACACCTTC.

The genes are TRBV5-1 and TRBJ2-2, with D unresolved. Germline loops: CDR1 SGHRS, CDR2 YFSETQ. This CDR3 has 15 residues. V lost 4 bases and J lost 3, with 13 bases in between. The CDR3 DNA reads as TGCGCCAGCAGCCCCTTCTCGAGGCACACCGGGGAGCTGTTTTTT. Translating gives CASSPFSRHTGELFF.

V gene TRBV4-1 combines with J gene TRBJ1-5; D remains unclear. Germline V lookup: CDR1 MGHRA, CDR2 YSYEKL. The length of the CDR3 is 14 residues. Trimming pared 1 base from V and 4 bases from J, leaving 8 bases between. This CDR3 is CASSQGVGNQPQHF. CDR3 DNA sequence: TGCGCCAGCAGCCAAGGGGTTGGTAATCAGCCCCAGCATTTT.

CDR3 amino acids: CASAYRVQETQYF. CDR3 bases: TGTGCCAGCGCCTACAGGGTCCAAGAGACCCAGTACTTC. The V gene is TRBV7-2, the J gene TRBJ2-5; a weak D match, TRBD1 (6 bases). The CDR3 length is 13 residues. Germline assignment: CDR1 SGHTA and CDR2 FQGNSA. The V end was cut by 8 bases, the J end by 1 base, with 11 bases between. Full variable domain (outside the CDR3, taken from reference TRBV7-2 and TRBJ2-5): GAGVSQSPSNKVTEKGKDVELRCDPISGHTALYWYRQSLGQGLEFLIYFQGNSAPDKSGLPSDRFSAERTGGSVSTLTIQRTQQEDSAVYLCASAYRVQETQYFGPGTRLLVL.

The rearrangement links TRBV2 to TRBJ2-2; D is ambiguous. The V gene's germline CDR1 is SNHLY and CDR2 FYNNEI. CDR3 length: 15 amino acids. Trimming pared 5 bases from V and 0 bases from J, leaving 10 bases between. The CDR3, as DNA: TGTGCCAGCAGTATAGTGGCCACGAACACCGGGGAGCTGTTTTTT. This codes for CASSIVATNTGELFF.

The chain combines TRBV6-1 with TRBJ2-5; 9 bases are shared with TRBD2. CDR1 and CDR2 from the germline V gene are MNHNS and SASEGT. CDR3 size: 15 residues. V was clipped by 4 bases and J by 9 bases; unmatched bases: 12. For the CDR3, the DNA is TGTGCCAGCAGTGGCTTAGCGGGGGCCTCAGAAGCCCAGTACTTC. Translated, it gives CASSGLAGASEAQYF.

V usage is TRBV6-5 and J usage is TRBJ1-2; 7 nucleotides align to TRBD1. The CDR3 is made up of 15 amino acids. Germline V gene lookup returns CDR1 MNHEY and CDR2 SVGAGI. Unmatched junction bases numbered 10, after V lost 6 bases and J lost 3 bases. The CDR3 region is CASRTRTGRDYGYTF. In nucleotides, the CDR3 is TGTGCCAGCAGAACAAGGACAGGAAGGGACTATGGCTACACCTTC.

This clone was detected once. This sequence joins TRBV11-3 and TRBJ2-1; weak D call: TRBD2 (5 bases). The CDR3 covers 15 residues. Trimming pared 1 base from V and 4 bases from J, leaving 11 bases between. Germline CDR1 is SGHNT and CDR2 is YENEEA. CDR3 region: CASSLGGGGYNEQFF. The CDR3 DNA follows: TGTGCCAGCAGCTTAGGCGGCGGCGGGTACAATGAGCAGTTCTTC.

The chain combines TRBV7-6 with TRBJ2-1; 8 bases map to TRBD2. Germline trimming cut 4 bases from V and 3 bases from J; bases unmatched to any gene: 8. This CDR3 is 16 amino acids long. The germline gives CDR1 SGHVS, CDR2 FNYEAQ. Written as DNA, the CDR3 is TGTGCCAGCAGCTCTCTTGGGCGGGGGGTCTACAATGAGCAGTTCTTC. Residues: CASSSLGRGVYNEQFF.

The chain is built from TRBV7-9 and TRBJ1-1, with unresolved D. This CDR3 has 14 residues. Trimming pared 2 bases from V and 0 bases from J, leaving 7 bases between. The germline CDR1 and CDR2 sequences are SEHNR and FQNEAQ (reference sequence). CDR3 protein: CASSLLQMNTEAFF. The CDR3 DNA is TGTGCCAGCAGCTTATTACAGATGAACACTGAAGCTTTCTTT.

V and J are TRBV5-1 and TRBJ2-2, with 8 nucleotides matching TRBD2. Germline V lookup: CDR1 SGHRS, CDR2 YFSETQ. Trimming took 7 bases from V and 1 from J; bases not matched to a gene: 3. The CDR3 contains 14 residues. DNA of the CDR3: TGCGCCAGCCGGGCGGGGGGGAACACCGGGGAGCTGTTTTTT. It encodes CASRAGGNTGELFF.

CDR3 sequence reads: CASSPVGAGIRGYTF. The CDR3 region has the DNA TGTGCCAGCAGCCCGGTGGGGGCTGGGATCCGGGGCTACACCTTC. This chain joins TRBV6-1 and TRBJ1-2; the D gene is possibly TRBD1 (6 bases). The germline gives CDR1 MNHNS, CDR2 SASEGT. The V end was cut by 6 bases, the J end by 8 bases, with 22 bases between. The CDR3 totals 15 residues.

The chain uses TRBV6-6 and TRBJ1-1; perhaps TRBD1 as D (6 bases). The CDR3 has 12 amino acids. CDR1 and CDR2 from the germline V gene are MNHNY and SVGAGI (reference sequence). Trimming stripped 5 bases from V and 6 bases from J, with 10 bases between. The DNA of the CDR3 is TGTGCCAGCAGTCCCCGGACAGCTGAAGCTTTCTTT. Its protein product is CASSPRTAEAFF.

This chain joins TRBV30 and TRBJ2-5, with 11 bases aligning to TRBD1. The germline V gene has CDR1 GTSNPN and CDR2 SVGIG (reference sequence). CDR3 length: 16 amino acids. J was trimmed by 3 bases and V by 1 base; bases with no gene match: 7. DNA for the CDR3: TGTGCCTGGAGTGACCGGCAGGGACAGGGGGAAGAGACCCAGTACTTC. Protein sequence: CAWSDRQGQGEETQYF.

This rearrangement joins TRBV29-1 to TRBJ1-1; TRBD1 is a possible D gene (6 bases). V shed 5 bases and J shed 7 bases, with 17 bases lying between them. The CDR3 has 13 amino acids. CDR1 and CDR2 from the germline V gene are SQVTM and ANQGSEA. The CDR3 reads CSVNRDGGHEAFF. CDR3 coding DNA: TGCAGCGTTAACAGGGACGGGGGCCATGAAGCTTTCTTT.